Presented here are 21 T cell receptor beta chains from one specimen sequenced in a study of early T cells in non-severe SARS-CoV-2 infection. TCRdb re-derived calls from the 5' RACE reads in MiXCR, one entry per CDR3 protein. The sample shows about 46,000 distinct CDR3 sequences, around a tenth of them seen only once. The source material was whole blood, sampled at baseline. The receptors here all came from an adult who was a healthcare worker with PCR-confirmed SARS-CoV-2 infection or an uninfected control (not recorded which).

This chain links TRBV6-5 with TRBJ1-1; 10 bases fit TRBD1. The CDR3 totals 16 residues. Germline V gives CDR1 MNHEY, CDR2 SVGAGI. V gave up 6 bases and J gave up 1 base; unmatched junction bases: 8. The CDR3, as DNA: TGTGCCAGCAGAAACCGGGACAGGGGTAAGAACACTGAAGCTTTCTTT. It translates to CASRNRDRGKNTEAFF.

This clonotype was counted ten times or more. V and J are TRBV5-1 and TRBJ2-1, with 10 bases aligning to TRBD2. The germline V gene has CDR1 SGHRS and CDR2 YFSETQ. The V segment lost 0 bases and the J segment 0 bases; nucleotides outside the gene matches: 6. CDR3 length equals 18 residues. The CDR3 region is CASSLAFSGGSSYNEQFF. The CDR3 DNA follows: TGCGCCAGCAGCTTGGCCTTTAGCGGGGGGAGCTCCTACAATGAGCAGTTCTTC. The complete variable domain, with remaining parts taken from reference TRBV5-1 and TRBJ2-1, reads KAGVTQTPRYLIKTRGQQVTLSCSPISGHRSVSWYQQTPGQGLQFLFEYFSETQRNKGNFPGRFSGRQFSNSRSEMNVSTLELGDSALYLCASSLAFSGGSSYNEQFFGPGTRLTVL.

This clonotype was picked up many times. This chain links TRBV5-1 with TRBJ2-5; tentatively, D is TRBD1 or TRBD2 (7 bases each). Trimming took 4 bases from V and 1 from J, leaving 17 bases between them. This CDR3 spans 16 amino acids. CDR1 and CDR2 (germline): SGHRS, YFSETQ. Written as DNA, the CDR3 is TGCGCCAGCAGCCCTGGGAGGGGGCTCCCCCAAGAGACCCAGTACTTC. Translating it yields CASSPGRGLPQETQYF.

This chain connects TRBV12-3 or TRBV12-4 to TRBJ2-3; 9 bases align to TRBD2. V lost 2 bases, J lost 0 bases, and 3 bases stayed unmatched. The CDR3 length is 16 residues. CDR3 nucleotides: TGTGCCAGCAGTTTAAGGCTAGCGGGGAGCACAGATACGCAGTATTTT. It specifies CASSLRLAGSTDTQYF.

CDR3 region: CASSPTGAGNSPLHF. The CDR3 coding sequence is TGTGCCAGCTCGCCAACAGGGGCTGGGAATTCACCCCTCCACTTT. The chain uses TRBV18 and TRBJ1-6; the match to TRBD1 covers 7 bases. This CDR3 has 15 residues. V dropped 6 bases and J dropped 7; count of bases not matched to a gene: 9. Per the germline V gene, CDR1 is KGHSH and CDR2 is LQKENI.

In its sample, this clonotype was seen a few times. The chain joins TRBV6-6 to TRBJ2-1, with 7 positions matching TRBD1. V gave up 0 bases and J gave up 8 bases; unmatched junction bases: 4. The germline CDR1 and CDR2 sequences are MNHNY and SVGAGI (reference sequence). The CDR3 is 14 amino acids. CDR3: CASSYSDRADEQFF. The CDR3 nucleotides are TGTGCCAGCAGTTACTCAGACAGGGCGGATGAGCAGTTCTTC.

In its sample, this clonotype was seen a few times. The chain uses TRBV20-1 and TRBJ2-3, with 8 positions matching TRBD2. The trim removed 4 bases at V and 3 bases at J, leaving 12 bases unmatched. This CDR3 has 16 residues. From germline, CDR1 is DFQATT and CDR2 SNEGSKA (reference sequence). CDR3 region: CSATLAGSRITDTQYF. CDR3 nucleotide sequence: TGCAGTGCTACCTTAGCGGGAAGTCGTATAACAGATACGCAGTATTTT.

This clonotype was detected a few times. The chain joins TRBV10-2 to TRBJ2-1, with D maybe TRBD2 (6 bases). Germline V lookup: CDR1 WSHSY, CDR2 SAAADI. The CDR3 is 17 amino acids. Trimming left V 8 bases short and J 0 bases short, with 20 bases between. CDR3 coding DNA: TGCGCCAGCCGGTGGGGACTTGGCGGGGACTCCTACAATGAGCAGTTCTTC. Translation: CASRWGLGGDSYNEQFF.

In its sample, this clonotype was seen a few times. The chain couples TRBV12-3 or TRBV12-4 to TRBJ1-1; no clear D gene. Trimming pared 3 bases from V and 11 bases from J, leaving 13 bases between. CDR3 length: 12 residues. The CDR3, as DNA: TGTGCCAGCAGTTTTACATCAGAGACGGCTTTCTTT. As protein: CASSFTSETAFF.

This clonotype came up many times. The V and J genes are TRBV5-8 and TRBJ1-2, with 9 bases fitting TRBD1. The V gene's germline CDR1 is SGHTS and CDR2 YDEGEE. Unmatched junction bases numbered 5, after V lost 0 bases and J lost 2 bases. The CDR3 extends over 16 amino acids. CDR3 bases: TGTGCCAGCAGCTTGGGGACAGGGGTCGTGAACTATGGCTACACCTTC. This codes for CASSLGTGVVNYGYTF.

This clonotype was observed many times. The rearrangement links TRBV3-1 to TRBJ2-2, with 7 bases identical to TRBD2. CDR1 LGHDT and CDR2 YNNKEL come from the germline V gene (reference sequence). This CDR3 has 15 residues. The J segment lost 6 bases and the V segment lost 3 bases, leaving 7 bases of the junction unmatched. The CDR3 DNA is TGTGCCAGCAGCCAGGGGGGGACGTCGGCCGGGGAGCTGTTTTTT. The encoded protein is CASSQGGTSAGELFF.

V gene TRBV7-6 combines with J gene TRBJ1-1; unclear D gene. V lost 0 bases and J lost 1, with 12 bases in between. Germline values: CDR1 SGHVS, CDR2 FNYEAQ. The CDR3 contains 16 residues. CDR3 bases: TGTGCCAGCAGCTTAGCGACGGGGTGGGGGAACACTGAAGCTTTCTTT. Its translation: CASSLATGWGNTEAFF. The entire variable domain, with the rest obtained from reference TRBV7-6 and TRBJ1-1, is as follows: GAGVSQSPRYKVTKRGQDVALRCDPISGHVSLYWYRQALGQGPEFLTYFNYEAQQDKSGLPNDRFSAERPEGSISTLTIQRTEQRDSAMYRCASSLATGWGNTEAFFGQGTRLTVV.

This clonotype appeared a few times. The CDR3 DNA follows: TGTGCCAGCAGCCGAAAGGACGGCTATGGCTACACCTTC. It encodes CASSRKDGYGYTF. The chain carries TRBV14 and TRBJ1-2; D unclear. Germline CDR1 is SGHDN and CDR2 is FVKESK. The CDR3 extends over 13 amino acids. The V end lost 4 bases, the J end lost 4 bases, and 10 bases lay between the germline ends.

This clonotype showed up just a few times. The CDR3 protein is CASSQEGINEGYSYEQYF. The DNA for the CDR3 is TGTGCCAGCAGCCAAGAAGGCATTAACGAGGGTTACTCCTACGAGCAGTACTTC. V usage is TRBV3-1 and J usage is TRBJ2-7; D possibly corresponds to TRBD2 (5 bases). The CDR3 is 18 residues long. The V end lost 0 bases, the J end lost 0 bases, and 18 bases lay between the germline ends. Per germline, CDR1 LGHDT and CDR2 YNNKEL (reference sequence).

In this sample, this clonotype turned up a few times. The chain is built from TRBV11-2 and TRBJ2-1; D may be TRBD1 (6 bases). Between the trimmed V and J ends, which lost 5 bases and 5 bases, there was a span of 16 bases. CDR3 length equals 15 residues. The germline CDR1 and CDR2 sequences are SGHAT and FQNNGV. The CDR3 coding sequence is TGTGCCAGCAGCGCCCTATCGGACAGTAACAATGAGCAGTTCTTC. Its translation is CASSALSDSNNEQFF.

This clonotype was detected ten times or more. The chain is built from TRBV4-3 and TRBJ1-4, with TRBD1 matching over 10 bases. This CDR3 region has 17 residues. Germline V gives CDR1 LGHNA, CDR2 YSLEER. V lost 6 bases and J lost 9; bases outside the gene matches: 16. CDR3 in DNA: TGCGCCAGCAGTCAGGATAGTCTCGGGACAGGGGTAAAAAAACTGTTTTTT. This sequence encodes CASSQDSLGTGVKKLFF.

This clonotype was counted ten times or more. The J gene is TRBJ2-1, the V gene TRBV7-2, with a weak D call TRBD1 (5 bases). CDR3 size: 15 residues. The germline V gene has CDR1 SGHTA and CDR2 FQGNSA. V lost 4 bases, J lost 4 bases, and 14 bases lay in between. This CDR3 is CASSSQGNRYNEQFF. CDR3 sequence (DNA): TGTGCCAGCAGCTCTCAGGGAAACCGTTACAATGAGCAGTTCTTC.

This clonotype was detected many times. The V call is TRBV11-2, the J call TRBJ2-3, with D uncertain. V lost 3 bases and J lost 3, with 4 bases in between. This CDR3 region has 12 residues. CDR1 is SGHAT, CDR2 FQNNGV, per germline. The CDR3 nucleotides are TGTGCCAGCAGCTTTTCGACAGATACGCAGTATTTT. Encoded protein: CASSFSTDTQYF.

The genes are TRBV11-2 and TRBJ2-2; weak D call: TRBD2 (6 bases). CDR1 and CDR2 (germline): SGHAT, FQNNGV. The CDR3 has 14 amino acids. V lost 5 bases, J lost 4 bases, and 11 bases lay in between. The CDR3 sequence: CASSELASTGELFF. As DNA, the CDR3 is TGTGCCAGCAGCGAACTAGCTTCCACCGGGGAGCTGTTTTTT. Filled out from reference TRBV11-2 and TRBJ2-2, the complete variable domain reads EAGVAQSPRYKIIEKRQSVAFWCNPISGHATLYWYQQILGQGPKLLIQFQNNGVVDDSQLPKDRFSAERLKGVDSTLKIQPAKLEDSAVYLCASSELASTGELFFGEGSRLTVL.

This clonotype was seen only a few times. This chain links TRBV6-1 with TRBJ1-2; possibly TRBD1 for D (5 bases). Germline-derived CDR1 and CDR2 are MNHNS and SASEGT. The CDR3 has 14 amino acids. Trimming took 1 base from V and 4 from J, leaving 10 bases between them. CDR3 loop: CASSEVEGSYGYTF. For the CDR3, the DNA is TGTGCCAGCAGTGAAGTCGAGGGGAGCTATGGCTACACCTTC.

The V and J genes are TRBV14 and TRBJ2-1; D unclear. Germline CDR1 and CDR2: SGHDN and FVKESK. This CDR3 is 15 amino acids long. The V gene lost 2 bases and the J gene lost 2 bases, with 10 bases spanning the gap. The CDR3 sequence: CASSQSDWPYNEQFF. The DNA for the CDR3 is TGTGCCAGCAGCCAAAGCGACTGGCCCTACAATGAGCAGTTCTTC.